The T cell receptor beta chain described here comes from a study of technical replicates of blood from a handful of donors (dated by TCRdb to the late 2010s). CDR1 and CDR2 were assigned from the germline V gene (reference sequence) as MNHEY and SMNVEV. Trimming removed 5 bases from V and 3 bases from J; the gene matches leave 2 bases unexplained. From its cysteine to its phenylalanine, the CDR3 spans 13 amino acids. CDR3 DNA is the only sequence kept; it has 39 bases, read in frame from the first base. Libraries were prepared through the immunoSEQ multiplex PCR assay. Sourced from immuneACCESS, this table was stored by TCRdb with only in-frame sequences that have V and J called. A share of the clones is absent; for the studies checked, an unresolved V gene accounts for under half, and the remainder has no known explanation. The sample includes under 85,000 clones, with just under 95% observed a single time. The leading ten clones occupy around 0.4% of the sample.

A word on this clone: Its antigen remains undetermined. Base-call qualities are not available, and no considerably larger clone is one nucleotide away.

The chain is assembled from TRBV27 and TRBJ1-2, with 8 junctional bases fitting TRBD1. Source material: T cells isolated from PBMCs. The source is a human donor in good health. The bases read TGTGCCAGCAGTCAACAGGGGGACTATGGCTACACCTTC. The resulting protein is CASSQQGDYGYTF.